This TCR beta chain is from a study of blood T cells in healthy people across ages. The authors ran a second PCR of roughly 6 to 12 cycles using a sample-barcoded 5' primer and a J-beta primer mix. TCRdb independently ran MiXCR on the 5' RACE reads; one entry per CDR3 protein. The repertoire consists of about a million distinct CDR3 sequences, with 35% to 40% occurring once and the leading ten covering about an eighth. This CDR3 is built from 14 residues. With 4 bases removed from V and 4 bases from J, the gap between germline ends came to 11 bases. Germline loops: CDR1 SGDLS, CDR2 YYNGEE. Study-level results: Higher naive T cell percentage went strongly together with higher TCR beta diversity. Expanded clonotype shifts may have been confounded, as the donors had an unknown CMV status. Among long-lived donors, naive CD4+ cells were more numerous and diversity higher than in aged donors. Because sorting was not performed, PBMCs prevented conclusive naive versus antigen-experienced comparison.

To note about this clonotype: The antigen is unknown.

The rearrangement uses TRBV9 and TRBJ1-4, with D maybe TRBD1 (6 bases). The sample comprised blood. The clonotype was recovered from a young man in good health. This chain's CDR3 is CASSPGQNNEKLFF. DNA of the CDR3: TGTGCCAGCAGCCCTGGACAGAATAATGAAAAACTGTTTTTT.